This T cell receptor beta chain was documented in a study of healthy donors' naive CD4 and CD8 T cells. The germline CDR1 and CDR2 sequences are SQVTM and ANQGSEA. Deletions cut 7 bases from V and 5 bases from J, with 29 bases between. The CDR3 length is 17 residues. Starting from approximately 500 ng of total RNA, TCR libraries were made with linear amplification. Each CDR3 protein is one row after TCRdb ran MiXCR on the reads. The repertoire holds some 190,000 distinct CDR3 sequences, with around 80% as singletons. The gene calls are TRBV29-1 and TRBJ1-2, with D perhaps TRBD1 (5 bases). Sequenced: naive CD4+ and CD8+ T cells sorted from blood, pooled from several donors. This clonotype originated in a pool of human donors in good health; the sample pools cells from several healthy donors. Here the CDR3 DNA reads TGCAGCGGGACGGCCGGGGAGGGAGGGGAATCACCTTATGGCTACACCTTC. Amino acids: CSGTAGEGGESPYGYTF.